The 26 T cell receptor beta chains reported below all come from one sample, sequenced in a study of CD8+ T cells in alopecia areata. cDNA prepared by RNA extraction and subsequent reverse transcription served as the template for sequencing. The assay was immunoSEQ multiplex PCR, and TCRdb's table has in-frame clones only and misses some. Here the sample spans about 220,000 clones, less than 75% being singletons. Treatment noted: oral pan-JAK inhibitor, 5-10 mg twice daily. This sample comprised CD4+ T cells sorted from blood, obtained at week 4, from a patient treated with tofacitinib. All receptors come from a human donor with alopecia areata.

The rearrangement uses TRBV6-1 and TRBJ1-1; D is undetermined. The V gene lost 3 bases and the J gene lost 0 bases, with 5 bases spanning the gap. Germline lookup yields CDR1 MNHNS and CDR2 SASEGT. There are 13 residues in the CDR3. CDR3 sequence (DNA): TGTGCCAGCAGTGACCAGGTGAACACTGAAGCTTTCTTT. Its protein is CASSDQVNTEAFF.

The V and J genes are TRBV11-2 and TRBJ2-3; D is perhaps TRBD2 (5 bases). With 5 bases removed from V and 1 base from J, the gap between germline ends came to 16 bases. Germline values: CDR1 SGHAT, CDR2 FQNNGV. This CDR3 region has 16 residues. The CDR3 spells CASSPGVGGGTDTQYF. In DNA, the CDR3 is TGTGCCAGCAGCCCCGGGGTAGGTGGGGGCACAGATACGCAGTATTTT.

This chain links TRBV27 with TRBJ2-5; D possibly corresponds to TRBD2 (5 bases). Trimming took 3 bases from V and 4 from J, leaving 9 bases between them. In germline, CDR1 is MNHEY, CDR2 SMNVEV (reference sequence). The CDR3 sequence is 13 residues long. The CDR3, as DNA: TGTGCCAGCAGTTTGGGTGGGAGAGAGACCCAGTACTTC. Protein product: CASSLGGRETQYF.

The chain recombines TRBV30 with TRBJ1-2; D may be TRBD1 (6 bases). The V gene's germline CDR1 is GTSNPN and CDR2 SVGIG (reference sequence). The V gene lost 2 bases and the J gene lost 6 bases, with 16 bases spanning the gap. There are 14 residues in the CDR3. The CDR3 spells CAWSHRGAGNGYTF. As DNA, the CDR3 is TGTGCCTGGAGTCATAGGGGGGCAGGGAATGGCTACACCTTC.

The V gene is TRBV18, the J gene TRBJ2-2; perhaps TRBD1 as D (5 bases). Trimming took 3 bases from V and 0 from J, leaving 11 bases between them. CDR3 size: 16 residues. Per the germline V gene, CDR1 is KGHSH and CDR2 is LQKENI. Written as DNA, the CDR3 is TGTGCCAGCTCACCGCGACAGTCCGCGAACACCGGGGAGCTGTTTTTT. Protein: CASSPRQSANTGELFF.

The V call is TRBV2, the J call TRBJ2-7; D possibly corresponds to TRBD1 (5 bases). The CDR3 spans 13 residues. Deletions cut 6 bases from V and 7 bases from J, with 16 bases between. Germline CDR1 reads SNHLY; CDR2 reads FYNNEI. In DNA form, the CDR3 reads TGTGCCAGCAGAGACAGTGCCGTTGGGGAGCAGTACTTC. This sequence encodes CASRDSAVGEQYF. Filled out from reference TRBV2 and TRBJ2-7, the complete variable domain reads EPEVTQTPSHQVTQMGQEVILRCVPISNHLYFYWYRQILGQKVEFLVSFYNNEISEKSEIFDDQFSVERPDGSNFTLKIRSTKLEDSAMYFCASRDSAVGEQYFGPGTRLTVT.

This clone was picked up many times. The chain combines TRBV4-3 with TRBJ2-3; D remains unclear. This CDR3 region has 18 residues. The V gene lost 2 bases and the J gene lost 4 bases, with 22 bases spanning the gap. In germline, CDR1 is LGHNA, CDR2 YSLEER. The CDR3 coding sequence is TGCGCCAGCAGCCAAAAGGCCCACAGAGGTGGCGGTCCAGATACGCAGTATTTT. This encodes CASSQKAHRGGGPDTQYF.

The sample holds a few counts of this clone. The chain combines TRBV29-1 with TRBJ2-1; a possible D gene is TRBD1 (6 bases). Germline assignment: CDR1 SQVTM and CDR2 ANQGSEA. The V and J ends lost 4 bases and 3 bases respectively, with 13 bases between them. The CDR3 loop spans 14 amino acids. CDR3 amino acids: CSVGGTSIYNEQFF. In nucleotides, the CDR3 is TGCAGCGTTGGGGGGACAAGCATCTACAATGAGCAGTTCTTC.

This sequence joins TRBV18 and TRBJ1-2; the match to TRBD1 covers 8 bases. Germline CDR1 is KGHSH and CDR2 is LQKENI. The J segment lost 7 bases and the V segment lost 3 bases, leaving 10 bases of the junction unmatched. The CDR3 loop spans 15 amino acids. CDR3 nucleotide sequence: TGTGCCAGCTCACCCCAGGGGGCGCAAAGTTTTGGCTACACCTTC. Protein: CASSPQGAQSFGYTF.

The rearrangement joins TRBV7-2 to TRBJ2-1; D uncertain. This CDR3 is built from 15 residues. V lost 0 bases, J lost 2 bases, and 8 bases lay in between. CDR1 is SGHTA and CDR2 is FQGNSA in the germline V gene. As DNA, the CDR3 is TGTGCCAGCAGCTTAGCAGCGCCGGCCTACAATGAGCAGTTCTTC. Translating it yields CASSLAAPAYNEQFF. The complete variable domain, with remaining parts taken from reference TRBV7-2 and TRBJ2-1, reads GAGVSQSPSNKVTEKGKDVELRCDPISGHTALYWYRQSLGQGLEFLIYFQGNSAPDKSGLPSDRFSAERTGGSVSTLTIQRTQQEDSAVYLCASSLAAPAYNEQFFGPGTRLTVL.

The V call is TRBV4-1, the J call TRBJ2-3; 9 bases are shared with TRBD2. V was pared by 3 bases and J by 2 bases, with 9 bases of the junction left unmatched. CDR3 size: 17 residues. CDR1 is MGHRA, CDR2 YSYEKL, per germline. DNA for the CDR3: TGCGCCAGCAGCCATCCTAGCGGGGCGATTAACACAGATACGCAGTATTTT. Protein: CASSHPSGAINTDTQYF.

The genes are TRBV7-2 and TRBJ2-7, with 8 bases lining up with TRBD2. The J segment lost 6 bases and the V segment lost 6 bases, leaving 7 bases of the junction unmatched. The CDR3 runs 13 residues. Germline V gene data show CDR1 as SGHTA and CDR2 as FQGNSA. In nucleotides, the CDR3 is TGTGCCAGCAGACCAATAGCGGGAAGCGAGCAGTACTTC. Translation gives CASRPIAGSEQYF. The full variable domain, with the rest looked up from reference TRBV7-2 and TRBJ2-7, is GAGVSQSPSNKVTEKGKDVELRCDPISGHTALYWYRQSLGQGLEFLIYFQGNSAPDKSGLPSDRFSAERTGGSVSTLTIQRTQQEDSAVYLCASRPIAGSEQYFGPGTRLTVT.

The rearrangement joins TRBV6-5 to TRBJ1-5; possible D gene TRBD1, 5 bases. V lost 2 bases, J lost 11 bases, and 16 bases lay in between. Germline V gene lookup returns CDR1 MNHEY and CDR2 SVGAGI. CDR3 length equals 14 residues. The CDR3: CASSYRGGEVAQHF. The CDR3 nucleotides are TGTGCCAGCAGTTACAGGGGTGGGGAAGTTGCCCAGCATTTT.

The CDR3 protein is CAWSVWRTSGGGWTGELFF. As DNA, the CDR3 is TGTGCCTGGAGTGTATGGCGGACTAGCGGGGGAGGTTGGACCGGGGAGCTGTTTTTT. This chain uses TRBV30 with TRBJ2-2, with 13 bases lining up with TRBD2. The V segment lost 0 bases and the J segment 5 bases; nucleotides outside the gene matches: 12. CDR3 length equals 19 residues. Germline values: CDR1 GTSNPN, CDR2 SVGIG (reference sequence).

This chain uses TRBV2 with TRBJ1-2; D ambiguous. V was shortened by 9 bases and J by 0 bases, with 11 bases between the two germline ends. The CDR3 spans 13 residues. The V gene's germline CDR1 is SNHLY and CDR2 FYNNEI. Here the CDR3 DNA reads TGTGCCAGTTCCCGGACCTCTAACTATGGCTACACCTTC. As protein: CASSRTSNYGYTF.

The CDR3 DNA follows: TGTGCCAGCAGCGGTACAGGGGAGGGCACAGATACGCAGTATTTT. Amino acids: CASSGTGEGTDTQYF. The chain links TRBV9 to TRBJ2-3, with D perhaps matching TRBD1 (7 bases). From germline, CDR1 is SGDLS and CDR2 YYNGEE. The CDR3 covers 15 residues. V lost 3 bases, J lost 1 base, and 12 bases lay in between.

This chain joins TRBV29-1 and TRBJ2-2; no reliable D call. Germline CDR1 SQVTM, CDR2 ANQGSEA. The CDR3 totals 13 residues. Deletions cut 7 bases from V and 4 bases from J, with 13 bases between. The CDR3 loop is CSAPVQSTGELFF. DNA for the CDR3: TGCAGCGCTCCGGTACAGAGCACCGGGGAGCTGTTTTTT.

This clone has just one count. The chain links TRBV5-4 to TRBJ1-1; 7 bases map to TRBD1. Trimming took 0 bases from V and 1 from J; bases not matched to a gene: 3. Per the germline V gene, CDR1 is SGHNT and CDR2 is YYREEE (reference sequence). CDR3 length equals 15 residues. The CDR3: CASSLGGQENTEAFF. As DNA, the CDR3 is TGTGCCAGCAGCTTGGGAGGACAGGAGAACACTGAAGCTTTCTTT.

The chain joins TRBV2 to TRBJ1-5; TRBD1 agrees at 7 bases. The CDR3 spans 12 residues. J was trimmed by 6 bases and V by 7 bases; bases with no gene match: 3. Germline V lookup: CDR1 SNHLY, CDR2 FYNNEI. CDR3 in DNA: TGTGCCAGCAACAACAGGGGTCAGCCCCAGCATTTT. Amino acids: CASNNRGQPQHF.

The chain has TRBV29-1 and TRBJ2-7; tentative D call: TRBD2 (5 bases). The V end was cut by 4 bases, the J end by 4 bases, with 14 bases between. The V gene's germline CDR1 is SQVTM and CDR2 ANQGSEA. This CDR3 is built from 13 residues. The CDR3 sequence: CSVGGGLGYEQYF. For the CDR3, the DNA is TGCAGCGTTGGTGGCGGGCTCGGATACGAGCAGTACTTC.

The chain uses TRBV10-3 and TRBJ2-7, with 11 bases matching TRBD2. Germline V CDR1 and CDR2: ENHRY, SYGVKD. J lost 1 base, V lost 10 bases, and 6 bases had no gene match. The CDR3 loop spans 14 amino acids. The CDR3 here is CATSGLAGSYEQYF. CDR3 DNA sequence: TGTGCCACCTCCGGACTAGCGGGTTCCTACGAGCAGTACTTC.

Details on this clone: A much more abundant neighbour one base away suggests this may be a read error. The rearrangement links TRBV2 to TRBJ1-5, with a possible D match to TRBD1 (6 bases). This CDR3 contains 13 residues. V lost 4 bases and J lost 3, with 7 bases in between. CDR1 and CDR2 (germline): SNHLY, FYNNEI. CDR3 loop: CASSAGANQPQHF. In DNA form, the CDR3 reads TGTGCCAGCAGTGCAGGGGCCAATCAGCCCCAGCATTTT.

The DNA of the CDR3 is TGTGCCAGCAGTGTCCGGACTTCGGGGGGAAACATTCAGTACTTC. It encodes CASSVRTSGGNIQYF. V gene TRBV2 combines with J gene TRBJ2-4; 7 nucleotides line up with TRBD2. CDR1 is SNHLY and CDR2 is FYNNEI in the germline V gene. This CDR3 comprises 15 residues. V gave up 4 bases and J gave up 6 bases; unmatched junction bases: 9.

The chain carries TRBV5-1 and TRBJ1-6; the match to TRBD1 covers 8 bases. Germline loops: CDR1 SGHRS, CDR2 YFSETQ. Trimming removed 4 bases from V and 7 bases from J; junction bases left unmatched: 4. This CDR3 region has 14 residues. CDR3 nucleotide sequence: TGCGCCAGCAGCCCGGGACAGGAGAATTCACCCCTCCACTTT. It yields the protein CASSPGQENSPLHF.

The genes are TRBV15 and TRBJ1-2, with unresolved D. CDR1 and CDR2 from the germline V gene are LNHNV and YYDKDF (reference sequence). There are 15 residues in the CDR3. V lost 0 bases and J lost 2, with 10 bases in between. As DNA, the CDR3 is TGTGCCACCAGCAGAGAGAAGAAGACAAACTATGGCTACACCTTC. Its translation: CATSREKKTNYGYTF.

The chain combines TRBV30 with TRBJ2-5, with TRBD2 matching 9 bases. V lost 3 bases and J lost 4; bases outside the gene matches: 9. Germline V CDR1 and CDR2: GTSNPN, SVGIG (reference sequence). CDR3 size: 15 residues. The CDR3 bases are TGTGCCTGGAGCTTTGGGACTAGCTTGGCAGAGACCCAGTACTTC. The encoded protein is CAWSFGTSLAETQYF.